The 32 T cell receptor beta chains reported below all come from one sample, sequenced in a study of blood T cell repertoires in COVID-19. Only in-frame clones appear in the TCRdb table, and some are missing; sequencing was by immunoSEQ multiplex PCR. The repertoire consists of 400,000 to 550,000 clones, with 70% to 90% occurring once and the leading ten covering about 2%. The specimen sequenced was PBMCs or T cells enriched from blood (not recorded which). Every receptor here comes from a woman between 18 and 29 years old with acute COVID-19.

This clone has just a few counts. The chain combines TRBV3-1 (or the pseudogene TRBV3-2) with TRBJ2-1; 9 bases line up with TRBD2. V shed 2 bases and J 7 bases; nucleotides not matched to a gene: 6. The CDR3 runs 15 residues. Germline CDR1 LGHDT, CDR2 YNNKEL (reference sequence). CDR3 DNA: TGTGCCAGCAGCCAAATAGCGGGAGTGGTGAATGAGCAGTTCTTC. Protein: CASSQIAGVVNEQFF.

This chain uses TRBV14 with TRBJ1-6, with D possibly matching TRBD1 (6 bases). Germline CDR1 reads SGHDN; CDR2 reads FVKESK. V lost 0 bases to trimming and J lost 10 bases, with 16 bases between them. The CDR3 consists of 16 residues. DNA for the CDR3: TGTGCCAGCAGCCAAGATTTAGGCGGGGGCCTGTCACCCCTCCACTTT. Protein: CASSQDLGGGLSPLHF. The full variable domain, with the rest looked up from reference TRBV14 and TRBJ1-6, is EAGVTQFPSHSVIEKGQTVTLRCDPISGHDNLYWYRRVMGKEIKFLLHFVKESKQDESGMPNNRFLAERTGGTYSTLKVQPAELEDSGVYFCASSQDLGGGLSPLHFGNGTRLTVT.

This sequence joins TRBV29-1 and TRBJ2-3; 8 bases fit TRBD1. The junction had 6 bases not matched to a gene; V was cut back by 8 bases and J by 5 bases. The CDR3 runs 12 residues. CDR1 is SQVTM, CDR2 ANQGSEA, per germline. This chain's CDR3 is CSWTGYLDTQYF. The CDR3 region has the DNA TGCAGCTGGACAGGGTATTTAGATACGCAGTATTTT.

This CDR3 is CASSQGDSLNSPLHF. The CDR3 region has the DNA TGTGCCAGCAGCCAAGGGGACAGCTTGAATTCACCCCTCCACTTT. The chain combines TRBV3-1 (or the pseudogene TRBV3-2) with TRBJ1-6, with 7 bases aligning to TRBD1. V shed 1 base and J 7 bases; nucleotides not matched to a gene: 4. The V gene's germline CDR1 is LGHDT and CDR2 YNNKEL (reference sequence). The CDR3 totals 15 residues.

The chain couples TRBV14 to TRBJ1-2; 9 bases match TRBD1. After removal of 0 bases from V and 3 bases from J, the junction contained 5 bases not matched to a gene. Germline CDR1 is SGHDN and CDR2 is FVKESK. This CDR3 has 16 amino acids. The CDR3 loop reads CASSQDLRTGDYGYTF. The CDR3 nucleotides are TGTGCCAGCAGCCAAGATCTTAGGACAGGGGACTATGGCTACACCTTC.

The V call is TRBV30, the J call TRBJ1-4, with D possibly TRBD1 on 5 matching bases. Germline V gives CDR1 GTSNPN, CDR2 SVGIG (reference sequence). V was shortened by 2 bases and J by 8 bases, with 24 bases between the two germline ends. The CDR3 has 17 amino acids. The CDR3 DNA reads as TGTGCCTGGAGTCTGTGGGACCAGCCGGGGGAGAGAGAAAAACTGTTTTTT. It translates to CAWSLWDQPGEREKLFF.

This clone has a handful of counts. The same CDR3 is also encoded by other DNA sequences in this sample. V gene TRBV18 combines with J gene TRBJ1-1; D perhaps matches TRBD1 (6 bases). V lost 1 base and J 3 bases, leaving 6 bases between the germline ends. CDR1 KGHSH and CDR2 LQKENI come from the germline V gene. The CDR3 is 13 residues long. The CDR3 DNA sequence: TGTGCCAGCTCACCACGACAGGACACTGAAGCTTTCTTT. Residues: CASSPRQDTEAFF. The full variable domain, in which reference TRBV18 and TRBJ1-1 provide the parts outside the CDR3, is NAGVMQNPRHLVRRRGQEARLRCSPMKGHSHVYWYRQLPEEGLKFMVYLQKENIIDESGMPKERFSAEFPKEGPSILRIQQVVRGDSAAYFCASSPRQDTEAFFGQGTRLTVV.

CDR3 sequence reads: CASSQIDLGLSYNEQFF. The CDR3, as DNA: TGCGCCAGCAGCCAAATCGATTTGGGACTTAGTTACAATGAGCAGTTCTTC. The chain employs TRBV4-1 and TRBJ2-1; D possibly corresponds to TRBD2 (6 bases). The germline V gene encodes CDR1 MGHRA and CDR2 YSYEKL. This CDR3 spans 17 amino acids. V lost 2 bases and J lost 4, with 18 bases in between.

The genes are TRBV3-1 (or the pseudogene TRBV3-2) and TRBJ2-3, with 9 bases that match TRBD2. CDR3 length equals 17 residues. J was trimmed by 2 bases and V by 1 base; bases with no gene match: 7. Germline lookup yields CDR1 LGHDT and CDR2 YNNKEL (reference sequence). In DNA, the CDR3 is TGTGCCAGCAGCCAAGTGGGGACTAGCACGATCACAGATACGCAGTATTTT. Amino acids: CASSQVGTSTITDTQYF.

This chain links TRBV15 with TRBJ1-2; perhaps TRBD1 as D (6 bases). Germline CDR1 is LNHNV and CDR2 is YYDKDF (reference sequence). The CDR3 is made up of 14 amino acids. Trimming stripped 1 base from V and 8 bases from J, with 14 bases between. CDR3 DNA sequence: TGTGCCACCAGCAGAGTAACACAGGGCCACGGCTACACCTTC. This sequence encodes CATSRVTQGHGYTF.

This chain uses TRBV4-1 with TRBJ2-5; TRBD1 might be the D (5 bases). In germline, CDR1 is MGHRA, CDR2 YSYEKL. Between the trimmed V and J ends, which lost 0 bases and 1 base, there was a span of 9 bases. The CDR3 is made up of 15 amino acids. CDR3 nucleotides: TGCGCCAGCAGCCAAGAAACAGGACCCCAAGAGACCCAGTACTTC. Its protein is CASSQETGPQETQYF.

This clone was recorded a few times. The chain couples TRBV18 to TRBJ1-4; D gene unclear. This CDR3 is 15 amino acids long. Trimming shortened V by 3 bases and J by 2 bases, and 10 bases separated the two germline ends. CDR1 is KGHSH and CDR2 is LQKENI in the germline V gene. The CDR3 loop is CASSPRDSTNEKLFF. The CDR3 nucleotides are TGTGCCAGCTCACCGCGAGATTCGACTAATGAAAAACTGTTTTTT.

This clone occurred once. This rearrangement joins TRBV5-1 to TRBJ1-1; D is ambiguous. Germline V gives CDR1 SGHRS, CDR2 YFSETQ. The CDR3 sequence is 14 residues long. Trimming took off 2 bases at V and 1 base at J, with 9 bases between the two ends. DNA for the CDR3: TGCGCCAGCAGCTTTAGTCCAGGGAACACTGAAGCTTTCTTT. Protein product: CASSFSPGNTEAFF.

The chain is built from TRBV29-1 and TRBJ2-5; D is perhaps TRBD1 (6 bases). Germline CDR1 is SQVTM and CDR2 is ANQGSEA. The CDR3 sequence is 13 residues long. Trimming took off 7 bases at V and 1 base at J, with 13 bases between the two ends. The CDR3 DNA is TGCAGCGGCGCAGGGGTCCTCCAAGAGACCCAGTACTTC. As protein: CSGAGVLQETQYF.

This clone was observed once. The rearrangement uses TRBV5-1 and TRBJ1-1; 7 positions match TRBD1. Per the germline V gene, CDR1 is SGHRS and CDR2 is YFSETQ. Trimming cost V 1 base and J 1 base; bases outside gene matches: 4. There are 15 residues in the CDR3. CDR3: CASSLQGGENTEAFF. The DNA of the CDR3 is TGCGCCAGCAGCTTGCAAGGGGGCGAGAACACTGAAGCTTTCTTT.

The chain links TRBV13 to TRBJ1-2; TRBD1 aligns across 8 bases. V was clipped by 0 bases and J by 3 bases; unmatched bases: 6. This CDR3 is built from 16 residues. In germline, CDR1 is PRHDT, CDR2 FYEKMQ (reference sequence). Here the CDR3 reads CASSLGGRGRDYGYTF. The CDR3 DNA reads TGTGCCAGCAGCTTAGGGGGCAGGGGGCGCGACTATGGCTACACCTTC.

This chain connects TRBV27 to TRBJ2-2, with TRBD1 identical over 12 bases. The junction had 3 bases not matched to a gene; V was cut back by 0 bases and J by 7 bases. This CDR3 spans 16 amino acids. Germline CDR1 and CDR2: MNHEY and SMNVEV (reference sequence). CDR3 DNA: TGTGCCAGCAGTTTATCAGGGGACAGGGGGCGCGGGGAGCTGTTTTTT. Translating it yields CASSLSGDRGRGELFF.

The genes are TRBV14 and TRBJ1-1; 11 nucleotides line up with TRBD1. V lost 0 bases, J lost 0 bases, and 3 bases stayed unmatched. CDR1 and CDR2 from the germline V gene are SGHDN and FVKESK. The CDR3 sequence is 17 residues long. This CDR3 is CASSQEDRGRMNTEAFF. The CDR3 DNA is TGTGCCAGCAGCCAAGAGGACAGGGGGCGAATGAACACTGAAGCTTTCTTT.

The chain combines TRBV12-5 with TRBJ2-3; no clear D gene. The CDR3 covers 13 residues. Trimming shortened V by 9 bases and J by 0 bases, and 10 bases separated the two germline ends. Per germline, CDR1 LGHNT and CDR2 FRNRAP. CDR3: CASSPLSTDTQYF. The CDR3 region has the DNA TGTGCTAGCTCTCCACTTAGCACAGATACGCAGTATTTT.

Notes on this clone: The same CDR3 arises from other DNA sequences in this sample as well. The chain has TRBV27 and TRBJ2-3; 10 positions agree with TRBD1. Germline V gene sequence: CDR1 MNHEY, CDR2 SMNVEV (reference sequence). J lost 6 bases, V lost 4 bases, and 4 bases had no gene match. The CDR3 extends over 14 amino acids. The CDR3 here is CASSWTGGADTQYF. CDR3 nucleotides: TGTGCCAGCAGTTGGACAGGGGGAGCCGATACGCAGTATTTT.

This clone was seen only a few times. The V call is TRBV2, the J call TRBJ1-1; D remains unclear. The V end was cut by 7 bases, the J end by 2 bases, with 11 bases between. The CDR3 covers 13 residues. Germline V gives CDR1 SNHLY, CDR2 FYNNEI. In DNA form, the CDR3 reads TGTGCCAGCACGGGAAACCCAAACACTGAAGCTTTCTTT. It specifies CASTGNPNTEAFF.

CDR3 region: CASSLEGNPYGYTF. The CDR3 bases are TGCGCCAGCAGCTTGGAGGGGAACCCCTATGGCTACACCTTC. V gene TRBV5-1 combines with J gene TRBJ1-2; D might be TRBD1 (5 bases). The CDR3 sequence is 14 residues long. Trimming removed 0 bases from V and 4 bases from J, with 10 bases in between. Germline-derived CDR1 and CDR2 are SGHRS and YFSETQ. Together with reference TRBV5-1 and TRBJ1-2, the CDR3 gives the full variable domain: KAGVTQTPRYLIKTRGQQVTLSCSPISGHRSVSWYQQTPGQGLQFLFEYFSETQRNKGNFPGRFSGRQFSNSRSEMNVSTLELGDSALYLCASSLEGNPYGYTFGSGTRLTVV.

The rearrangement links TRBV15 to TRBJ2-7; TRBD2 aligns across 14 bases. CDR1 LNHNV and CDR2 YYDKDF come from the germline V gene (reference sequence). The CDR3 length is 18 residues. The ends lost 0 bases at V and 6 bases at J; junction bases unmatched: 10. The CDR3 DNA is TGTGCCACCAGCAGAGATCGGAGACTAGCGGGAGGGAACCGCGAGCAGTACTTC. It is translated as CATSRDRRLAGGNREQYF.

The genes are TRBV11-2 and TRBJ2-7; D might be TRBD1 (6 bases). V lost 5 bases to trimming and J lost 0 bases, with 23 bases between them. Looked up from germline, CDR1 is SGHAT and CDR2 is FQNNGV. CDR3 length: 18 amino acids. This CDR3 reads CASSRSWRQAWSSYEQYF. Written as DNA, the CDR3 is TGTGCCAGCAGCCGTAGTTGGCGACAGGCTTGGAGCTCCTACGAGCAGTACTTC.

The chain links TRBV5-1 to TRBJ1-4, with 10 bases fitting TRBD1. The CDR3 covers 15 residues. The V segment lost 0 bases and the J segment 8 bases; nucleotides outside the gene matches: 4. Germline V gene sequence: CDR1 SGHRS, CDR2 YFSETQ. The CDR3 here is CASSLAGTGEEKLFF. The DNA of the CDR3 is TGCGCCAGCAGCTTGGCCGGGACAGGGGAAGAAAAACTGTTTTTT. Drawing the rest from reference TRBV5-1 and TRBJ1-4, the complete variable domain is KAGVTQTPRYLIKTRGQQVTLSCSPISGHRSVSWYQQTPGQGLQFLFEYFSETQRNKGNFPGRFSGRQFSNSRSEMNVSTLELGDSALYLCASSLAGTGEEKLFFGSGTQLSVL.

This clone was recorded once. The chain uses TRBV7-2 and TRBJ2-2, with 7 nucleotides matching TRBD2. The CDR3 is 17 residues long. Unmatched junction bases numbered 10, after V lost 5 bases and J lost 1 base. The V gene's germline CDR1 is SGHTA and CDR2 FQGNSA. The CDR3 protein is CASSLSPAGLNTGELFF. The CDR3 DNA is TGTGCCAGCAGCCTATCCCCAGCGGGACTGAACACCGGGGAGCTGTTTTTT.

The chain recombines TRBV7-9 with TRBJ1-2, with 8 bases matching TRBD1. This CDR3 is 16 amino acids long. CDR1 is SEHNR, CDR2 FQNEAQ, per germline (reference sequence). Trimming at V came to 4 bases and at J to 5 bases, leaving 12 bases not matched to a gene. This chain's CDR3 is CASSSKLSGTGYGYTF. The CDR3 nucleotides read TGTGCCAGCAGCTCAAAGTTATCCGGGACAGGATATGGCTACACCTTC.

The J gene is TRBJ1-2, the V gene TRBV3-1 (or the pseudogene TRBV3-2); TRBD1 matches 7 bases. After removal of 5 bases from V and 6 bases from J, the junction contained 9 bases not matched to a gene. The CDR3 consists of 14 residues. Germline V gives CDR1 LGHDT, CDR2 YNNKEL (reference sequence). The CDR3 spells CASSGLQGSDGYTF. In DNA, the CDR3 is TGTGCCAGCAGCGGCCTACAGGGGTCGGATGGCTACACCTTC.

The V and J genes are TRBV19 and TRBJ1-2; 7 bases line up with TRBD1. There are 13 residues in the CDR3. The V gene end was trimmed by 6 bases and the J gene end by 4 bases; junction bases not matched to a gene: 5. Germline CDR1 is LNHDA and CDR2 is SQIVND (reference sequence). The CDR3 here is CASRTGSGYGYTF. The CDR3 bases are TGTGCCAGTAGGACAGGGTCGGGCTATGGCTACACCTTC. The full variable domain, rest sourced from reference TRBV19 and TRBJ1-2, is DGGITQSPKYLFRKEGQNVTLSCEQNLNHDAMYWYRQDPGQGLRLIYYSQIVNDFQKGDIAEGYSVSREKKESFPLTVTSAQKNPTAFYLCASRTGSGYGYTFGSGTRLTVV.

This chain connects TRBV28 to TRBJ2-3; 9 bases align to TRBD2. The junction had 9 bases not matched to a gene; V was cut back by 7 bases and J by 4 bases. The CDR3 contains 15 residues. Germline assignment: CDR1 MDHEN and CDR2 SYDVKM. The CDR3 here is CASKDSGRGSDTQYF. CDR3 sequence (DNA): TGTGCCAGCAAAGATAGCGGGAGAGGGTCAGATACGCAGTATTTT.

This clone was detected only once. J is TRBJ1-5 and V is TRBV7-9, with D unclear. Trimming removed 3 bases from V and 5 bases from J, with 5 bases in between. Per germline, CDR1 SEHNR and CDR2 FQNEAQ (reference sequence). There are 12 residues in the CDR3. CDR3 nucleotides: TGTGCCAGCAGCTTGGGCTATCAGCCCCAGCATTTT. It yields the protein CASSLGYQPQHF.

V and J are TRBV5-4 and TRBJ2-2; 9 positions match TRBD1. Trimming removed 4 bases from V and 2 bases from J; junction bases left unmatched: 3. Germline lookup yields CDR1 SGHNT and CDR2 YYREEE (reference sequence). This CDR3 is built from 15 residues. The CDR3: CASSQGQGNTGELFF. The CDR3 DNA follows: TGTGCCAGCAGCCAGGGACAGGGAAACACCGGGGAGCTGTTTTTT. The variable domain in full, completed from reference TRBV5-4 and TRBJ2-2, reads ETGVTQSPTHLIKTRGQQVTLRCSSQSGHNTVSWYQQALGQGPQFIFQYYREEENGRGNFPPRFSGLQFPNYSSELNVNALELDDSALYLCASSQGQGNTGELFFGEGSRLTVL.